The source of this T cell receptor beta chain is a study of Graves' ophthalmopathy and Graves' hyperthyroidism (dated by TCRdb to 2017 to 2018). Turning to the overall study: Peripheral blood samples were taken at the time of initial diagnosis, before any treatment was given. TCR beta repertoire signatures were used to distinguish Graves' ophthalmopathy from Graves' hyperthyroidism and to predict progression to ophthalmopathy. In total, around 130 blood samples were TCR-sequenced: around 42 ophthalmopathy, some 80 hyperthyroidism and about 17 hyperthyroidism-to-ophthalmopathy patients. To explore V-J signatures distinguishing ophthalmopathy from hyperthyroidism, a discovery set of some 100 patients (roughly 42 ophthalmopathy, roughly 60 stable hyperthyroidism) was enrolled. An independent validation cohort was composed of roughly 19 hyperthyroidism patients and 15 to 17 patients who later progressed from hyperthyroidism to ophthalmopathy. In six hyperthyroidism patients, T-cell repertoires of thyroid tissue and blood were compared. Once sampling was done, hyperthyroidism patients were given methimazole at a starting dose of 30 mg daily, while ophthalmopathy patients were given high-dose intravenous methylprednisolone. For training and testing, the roughly 100 patients in the discovery cohort were randomly divided in a 7:3 ratio. Beyond this particular receptor, the publication reports: Sample size was not predetermined statistically, and investigators were not blinded to group allocation. Most expanded thyroid clonotypes with a frequency above 0.001 also appeared in blood, which suggests that blood repertoires may reflect the immune response in the thyroid. In validation, the model predicted ophthalmopathy progression with over 60% sensitivity and around 72% specificity; 12 predicted patients were CT-confirmed with GO in a median of roughly 6.8 months. In cross-validation, the 13-signature model distinguished ophthalmopathy from stable hyperthyroidism with around 86% sensitivity and approximately 81% specificity, while in the test set the corresponding values were about 79% and 69%.

A patient counted as having stable hyperthyroidism if there was no progression to ophthalmopathy within 18 months of follow-up. The hyperthyroidism patients were 18 to 65 years old and newly diagnosed, with a disease duration of less than 2 months. Patients with other autoimmune diseases, uncontrolled infections, pregnancy or lactation were excluded. Diagnosis was based on clinical symptoms, serum thyroxine, TRAb, thyroid ultrasound and orbital computed tomography. Using Ficoll-Paque density gradient centrifugation, PBMCs were isolated from about 10 ml of fresh peripheral blood. Total RNA was extracted with Trizol reagent and quality-checked on an Agilent 2100 Bioanalyzer. CDR1 is given as SQVTM and CDR2 as ANQGSEA, both from the germline V gene. Reading from cysteine to phenylalanine, the CDR3 counts 10 amino acids. The only DNA kept is the CDR3, 30 bases in frame from the first base. V and J lose 7 bases and 8 bases, and a span of 11 bases separates them.

This clonotype was picked up many times. Its cognate antigen has yet to be identified. Per-nucleotide qualities are absent, and no much larger clonotype sits a single base away. For repertoire sequencing, TCR beta CDR3 regions were amplified from RNA transcripts. A first-round RT-PCR used HTBI primers with the Qiagen OneStep RT-PCR kit, followed by a second-round multiplex PCR, size selection and purification. The libraries underwent paired-end sequencing with 100 bp reads on an Illumina HiSeq2000. On the authors' methods: SOAPnuke was used to process the reads, throwing out any read that had adapters, had uncalled bases, had a mean Phred below 15, or lacked an exact constant-primer or identifier match. High-quality paired reads were merged with COPE v1.2.5. Each unique nucleotide sequence was defined as a clonotype, and clonotypes were aligned to IMGT TRB V, D and J references with MiTCR v1.1. Analysis was restricted to V-J combinations with a frequency above 0.0001, which covered over 98% of repertoires. For each V-J combination, a TCR clonal expansion and chaos score was defined as F50 clonal expansion divided by the chaos observed in the TCRdist matrix. Features were reduced by Welch's t-statistics and random forest to over 10 V-J combinations, which fed a naive Bayes classifier. Thyroid-blood repertoire similarity was quantified with the Morisita-Horn index. TCRdb handled the public reads itself, with Q25 trimming in fastp and clone calling in MiXCR, and kept productive beta chains. Rows merge per CDR3 protein into single entries with the most common DNA and genes. These V and J calls are TCRdb output, not the study's own analysis. This sample holds 680,000 or so distinct CDR3 sequences; 20% to 25% were observed only once. The leading ten clones occupy about 6.6% of the sample.

The chain couples TRBV29-1 to TRBJ1-1, with the D gene call left open. The sample taken for sequencing was peripheral blood. This TCR came from a woman under 30 with stable Graves' hyperthyroidism. Some clones in this sample may be carry-over from other donors' samples. Donor details come from another sample of the same person, matched by shared clones. The nucleotide sequence is TGCAGCGGAGCCACCACCGAAGCTTTCTTT. Protein translation: CSGATTEAFF.